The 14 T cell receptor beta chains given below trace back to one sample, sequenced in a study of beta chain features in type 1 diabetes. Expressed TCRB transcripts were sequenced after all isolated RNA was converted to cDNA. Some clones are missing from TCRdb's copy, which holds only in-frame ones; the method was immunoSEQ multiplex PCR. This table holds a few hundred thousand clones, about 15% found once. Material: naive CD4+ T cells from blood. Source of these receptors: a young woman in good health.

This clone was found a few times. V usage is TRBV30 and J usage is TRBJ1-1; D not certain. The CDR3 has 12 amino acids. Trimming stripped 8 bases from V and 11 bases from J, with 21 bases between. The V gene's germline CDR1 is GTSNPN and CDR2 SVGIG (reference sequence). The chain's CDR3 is CASGRDQKSAFF. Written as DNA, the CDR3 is TGTGCCAGTGGACGGGATCAGAAGAGTGCTTTCTTT.

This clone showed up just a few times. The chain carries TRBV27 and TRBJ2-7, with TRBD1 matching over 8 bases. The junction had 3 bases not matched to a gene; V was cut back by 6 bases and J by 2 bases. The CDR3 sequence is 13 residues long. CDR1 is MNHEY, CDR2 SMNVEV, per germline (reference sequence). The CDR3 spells CASRRTGTYEQYF. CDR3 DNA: TGTGCCAGCAGGAGGACAGGGACCTACGAGCAGTACTTC.

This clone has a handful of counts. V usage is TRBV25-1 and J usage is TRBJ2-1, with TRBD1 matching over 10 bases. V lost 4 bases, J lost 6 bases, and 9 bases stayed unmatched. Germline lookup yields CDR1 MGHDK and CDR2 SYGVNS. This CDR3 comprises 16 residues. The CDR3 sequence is CASSGIPGQGSNEQFF. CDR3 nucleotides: TGTGCCAGCAGTGGAATCCCGGGACAGGGGTCCAATGAGCAGTTCTTC. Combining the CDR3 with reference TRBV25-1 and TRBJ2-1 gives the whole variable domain EADIYQTPRYLVIGTGKKITLECSQTMGHDKMYWYQQDPGMELHLIHYSYGVNSTEKGDLSSESTVSRIRTEHFPLTLESARPSHTSQYLCASSGIPGQGSNEQFFGPGTRLTVL.

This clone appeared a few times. CDR3 protein: CASSPPRRGEGPQHF. In DNA, the CDR3 is TGTGCCAGCTCACCTCCCCGGCGGGGCGAGGGGCCCCAGCATTTT. This rearrangement joins TRBV18 to TRBJ1-5; TRBD1 is a possible D gene (5 bases). The germline gives CDR1 KGHSH, CDR2 LQKENI. This CDR3 is built from 15 residues. V was clipped by 3 bases and J by 9 bases, with 18 bases between them.

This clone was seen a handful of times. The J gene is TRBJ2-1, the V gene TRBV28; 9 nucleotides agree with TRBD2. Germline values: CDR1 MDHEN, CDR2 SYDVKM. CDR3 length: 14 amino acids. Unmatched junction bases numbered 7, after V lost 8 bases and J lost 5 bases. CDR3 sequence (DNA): TGTGCCAGCCTCGCGGGAGGGTACAACAATGAGCAGTTCTTC. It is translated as CASLAGGYNNEQFF.

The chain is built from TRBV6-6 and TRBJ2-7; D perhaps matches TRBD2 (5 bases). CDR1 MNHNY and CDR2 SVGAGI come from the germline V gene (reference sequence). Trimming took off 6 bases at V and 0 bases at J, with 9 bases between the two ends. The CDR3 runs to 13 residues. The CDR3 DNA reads TGTGCCAGCAGCAGCGGCTACTCCTACGAGCAGTACTTC. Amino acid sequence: CASSSGYSYEQYF.

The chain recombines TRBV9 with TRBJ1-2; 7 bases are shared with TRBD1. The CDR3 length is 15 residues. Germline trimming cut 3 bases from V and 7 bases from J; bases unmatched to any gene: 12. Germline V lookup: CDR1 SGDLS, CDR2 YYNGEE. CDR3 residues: CASSGTHRGRGGYTF. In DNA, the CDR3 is TGTGCCAGCAGCGGGACGCACAGGGGAAGAGGTGGCTACACCTTC. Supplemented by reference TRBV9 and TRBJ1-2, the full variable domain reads DSGVTQTPKHLITATGQRVTLRCSPRSGDLSVYWYQQSLDQGLQFLIQYYNGEERAKGNILERFSAQQFPDLHSELNLSSLELGDSALYFCASSGTHRGRGGYTFGSGTRLTVV.

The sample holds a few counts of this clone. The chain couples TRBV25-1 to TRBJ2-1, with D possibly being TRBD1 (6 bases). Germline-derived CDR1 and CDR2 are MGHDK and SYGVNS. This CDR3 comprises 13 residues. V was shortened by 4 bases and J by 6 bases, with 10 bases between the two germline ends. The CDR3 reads CASSAKGGNEQFF. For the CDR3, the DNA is TGTGCCAGCAGTGCGAAAGGGGGCAATGAGCAGTTCTTC.

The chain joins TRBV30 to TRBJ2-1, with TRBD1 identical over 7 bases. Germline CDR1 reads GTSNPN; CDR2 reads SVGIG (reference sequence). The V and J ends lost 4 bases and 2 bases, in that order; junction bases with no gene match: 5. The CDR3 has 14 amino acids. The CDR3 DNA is TGTGCCTGGAACAGGGGAGCTACCTACAATGAGCAGTTCTTC. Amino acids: CAWNRGATYNEQFF.

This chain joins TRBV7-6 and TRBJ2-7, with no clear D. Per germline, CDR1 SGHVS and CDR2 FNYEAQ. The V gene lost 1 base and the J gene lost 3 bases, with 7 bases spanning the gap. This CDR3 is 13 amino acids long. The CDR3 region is CASSLVPDYEQYF. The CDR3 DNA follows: TGTGCCAGCAGCTTAGTGCCAGACTACGAGCAGTACTTC.

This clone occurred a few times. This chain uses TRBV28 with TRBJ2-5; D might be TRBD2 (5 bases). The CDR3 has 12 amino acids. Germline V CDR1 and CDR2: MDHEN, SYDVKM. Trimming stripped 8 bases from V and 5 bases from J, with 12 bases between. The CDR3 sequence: CASGLLVETQYF. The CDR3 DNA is TGTGCCAGCGGACTCCTCGTGGAGACCCAGTACTTC. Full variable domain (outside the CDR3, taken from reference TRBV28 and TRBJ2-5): DVKVTQSSRYLVKRTGEKVFLECVQDMDHENMFWYRQDPGLGLRLIYFSYDVKMKEKGDIPEGYSVSREKKERFSLILESASTNQTSMYLCASGLLVETQYFGPGTRLLVL.

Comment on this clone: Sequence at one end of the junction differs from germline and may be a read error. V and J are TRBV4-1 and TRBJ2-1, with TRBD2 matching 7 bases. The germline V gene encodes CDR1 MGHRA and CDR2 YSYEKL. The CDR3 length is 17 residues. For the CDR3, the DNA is TGCGCCAGCAGCCCCCGGGCGGGGGACTCCTCCAACAATGAGCAGTTCTTC. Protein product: CASSPRAGDSSNNEQFF.

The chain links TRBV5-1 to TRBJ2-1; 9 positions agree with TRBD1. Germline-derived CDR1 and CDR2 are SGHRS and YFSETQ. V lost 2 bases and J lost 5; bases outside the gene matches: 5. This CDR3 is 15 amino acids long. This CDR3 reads CASSFPGTGNNEQFF. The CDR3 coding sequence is TGCGCCAGCAGCTTTCCGGGGACAGGGAACAATGAGCAGTTCTTC.

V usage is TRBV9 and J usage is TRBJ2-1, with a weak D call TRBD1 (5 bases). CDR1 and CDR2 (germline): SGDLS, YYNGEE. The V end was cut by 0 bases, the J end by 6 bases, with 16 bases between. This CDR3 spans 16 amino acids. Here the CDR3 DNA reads TGTGCCAGCAGCGTAGTTCACCCAGGGATGGGCAATGAGCAGTTCTTC. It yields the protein CASSVVHPGMGNEQFF. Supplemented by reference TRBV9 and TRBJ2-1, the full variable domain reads DSGVTQTPKHLITATGQRVTLRCSPRSGDLSVYWYQQSLDQGLQFLIQYYNGEERAKGNILERFSAQQFPDLHSELNLSSLELGDSALYFCASSVVHPGMGNEQFFGPGTRLTVL.